The next 7 T cell receptor beta chains were all read from a single sample in a study of blood T cell repertoires in COVID-19. The repertoire was sequenced with immunoSEQ multiplex PCR; TCRdb's copy has only in-frame clones and lacks some. This sample has 150,000 to 200,000 clones, with about 92% found just once. The sample comprised peripheral blood. The source of these receptors is a man in his sixties with active or convalescent COVID-19.

The gene calls are TRBV10-1 and TRBJ2-1; D gene ambiguous. This CDR3 contains 15 residues. Germline V gene sequence: CDR1 WNHNN, CDR2 SYGVQD (reference sequence). Trimming cost V 2 bases and J 3 bases, with 11 bases left between them. The CDR3 sequence is CASSEMRRNYNEQFF. As DNA, the CDR3 is TGCGCCAGCAGTGAGATGCGGAGAAACTACAATGAGCAGTTCTTC.

The chain uses TRBV5-1 and TRBJ2-3; a weak D match, TRBD2 (6 bases). Germline V CDR1 and CDR2: SGHRS, YFSETQ. Trimming shortened V by 0 bases and J by 6 bases, and 14 bases separated the two germline ends. There are 15 residues in the CDR3. CDR3 nucleotides: TGCGCCAGCAGCTTGGCCTCTAGCGAGACGGATACGCAGTATTTT. It encodes CASSLASSETDTQYF.

The chain's CDR3 is CASSEGGAANEKLFF. The CDR3 DNA sequence: TGCGCCAGCAGTGAAGGGGGGGCTGCTAATGAAAAACTGTTTTTT. The V gene is TRBV10-2, the J gene TRBJ1-4, with D possibly matching TRBD1 (6 bases). Germline loops: CDR1 WSHSY, CDR2 SAAADI. V was shortened by 3 bases and J by 3 bases, with 11 bases between the two germline ends. This CDR3 has 15 amino acids.

CDR3 sequence (DNA): TGTGCCAGCAGTTTTTCTGGGGGGGCCTACGAGCAGTACTTC. The encoded protein is CASSFSGGAYEQYF. The genes are TRBV6-5 and TRBJ2-7; 7 bases are a match to TRBD2. The germline V gene encodes CDR1 MNHEY and CDR2 SVGAGI. This CDR3 region has 14 residues. The ends lost 4 bases at V and 2 bases at J; junction bases unmatched: 5.

The chain recombines TRBV20-1 with TRBJ2-3; 10 positions agree with TRBD1. V shed 3 bases and J 6 bases; nucleotides not matched to a gene: 6. CDR1 is DFQATT, CDR2 SNEGSKA, per germline (reference sequence). This CDR3 is 14 amino acids long. The CDR3 DNA follows: TGCAGTGCTAGTAGACAGGGGGCGCGGGATACGCAGTATTTT. Amino acid sequence: CSASRQGARDTQYF.

The chain couples TRBV5-4 to TRBJ2-5; TRBD2 matches at 7 bases. After removal of 2 bases from V and 5 bases from J, the junction contained 9 bases not matched to a gene. The CDR3 loop spans 15 amino acids. Germline CDR1 is SGHNT and CDR2 is YYREEE (reference sequence). The CDR3 is CASSFGREGWETQYF. Written as DNA, the CDR3 is TGTGCCAGCAGCTTTGGCAGGGAGGGCTGGGAGACCCAGTACTTC.

The gene calls are TRBV5-1 and TRBJ1-6, with D possibly being TRBD1 (6 bases). Germline CDR1 is SGHRS and CDR2 is YFSETQ. The V gene lost 2 bases and the J gene lost 4 bases, with 19 bases spanning the gap. The CDR3 covers 18 residues. CDR3 loop: CASSLLYTGMGYNSPLHF. The CDR3 coding sequence is TGCGCCAGCAGCTTACTATATACAGGGATGGGATATAATTCACCCCTCCACTTT.